The 22 T cell receptor beta chains listed next were all sequenced from one sample in a study of OX40 agonist ivuxolimab in advanced cancers. The library relied on the immunoSEQ multiplex PCR assay. Entries here come from immuneACCESS through TCRdb and include only in-frame sequences with V and J called. Some clones fail to appear in such tables; in the studies checked, an unresolved V gene covers under half of the shortfall, and the cause of the remainder is unknown. The sample yields tens of thousands of clones; about 81% were counted once. The ten biggest clones cover 5% of the sample. The sequenced sample was CD4+ or CD8+ T cells sorted from blood, obtained in a trial of the OX40 agonist ivuxolimab. The receptors come from an adult with an advanced solid tumor such as melanoma, head and neck, liver or kidney cancer.

This chain links TRBV2 with TRBJ2-7; no definite D call. This CDR3 has 11 amino acids. Germline V gives CDR1 SNHLY, CDR2 FYNNEI. Trimming cost V 5 bases and J 1 base, with 3 bases left between them. CDR3 amino acids: CASSPSYEQYF. The CDR3 DNA reads as TGTGCCAGCAGTCCATCCTACGAGCAGTACTTC.

This clone was counted a few times. V usage is TRBV2 and J usage is TRBJ2-1; maybe TRBD2 (7 bases). The V gene lost 4 bases and the J gene lost 12 bases, with 16 bases spanning the gap. The germline CDR1 and CDR2 sequences are SNHLY and FYNNEI. The CDR3 covers 13 residues. The CDR3 coding sequence is TGTGCCAGCAGTGTCCTAGGGGGGGACGTGCAGTTCTTC. Translation: CASSVLGGDVQFF.

V and J are TRBV6-5 and TRBJ2-7, with 9 bases matching TRBD2. The CDR3 has 14 residues. Per the germline V gene, CDR1 is MNHEY and CDR2 is SVGAGI. With 2 bases clipped from V and 4 bases from J, the junction kept 3 bases outside the gene matches. The CDR3 loop reads CASSYASGVYEQYF. The CDR3 coding sequence is TGTGCCAGCAGTTACGCTAGCGGGGTTTACGAGCAGTACTTC.

Comment on this clone: Within the sample, other DNA sequences also encode this same CDR3. The chain combines TRBV15 with TRBJ1-5, with a weak D call TRBD1 (5 bases). The CDR3 totals 16 residues. V lost 0 bases to trimming and J lost 7 bases, with 16 bases between them. The germline gives CDR1 LNHNV, CDR2 YYDKDF (reference sequence). CDR3 protein: CATSRERGDGGQPQHF. In DNA, the CDR3 is TGTGCCACCAGCAGAGAACGAGGGGACGGGGGGCAGCCCCAGCATTTT.

This clone was found a few times. V is TRBV2 and J is TRBJ1-5; D is unresolved. V dropped 2 bases and J dropped 1 base, with 0 bases sitting between them. Per germline, CDR1 SNHLY and CDR2 FYNNEI. The CDR3 is 12 residues long. In nucleotides, the CDR3 is TGTGCCAGCAGTGAAAGCAATCAGCCCCAGCATTTT. It yields the protein CASSESNQPQHF.

The CDR3 DNA sequence: TGCGCCAGCAGCCAAGGGGGGTTTATCTCTGGAAACACCATATATTTT. Translated: CASSQGGFISGNTIYF. The chain is built from TRBV4-1 and TRBJ1-3, with D possibly being TRBD1 (5 bases). Trimming removed 1 base from V and 0 bases from J, with 10 bases in between. This CDR3 is 16 amino acids long. CDR1 is MGHRA, CDR2 YSYEKL, per germline.

This chain uses TRBV6-1 with TRBJ2-7; 7 bases match TRBD2. The CDR3 totals 15 residues. From germline, CDR1 is MNHNS and CDR2 SASEGT. V was pared by 6 bases and J by 1 base, with 9 bases of the junction left unmatched. The CDR3 loop reads CASSLGASGSYEQYF. CDR3 in DNA: TGTGCCAGCAGCCTGGGTGCTAGCGGTTCCTACGAGCAGTACTTC.

This chain links TRBV6-1 with TRBJ1-1, with D perhaps matching TRBD1 (5 bases). Germline V gene lookup returns CDR1 MNHNS and CDR2 SASEGT. This CDR3 region has 17 residues. Trimming cost V 0 bases and J 1 base, with 15 bases left between them. The CDR3, as DNA: TGTGCCAGCAGTGAAGCGCTTCTTTGGGGGAAGAACACTGAAGCTTTCTTT. Translated: CASSEALLWGKNTEAFF.

The sample holds one count of this clone. The rearrangement uses TRBV7-3 and TRBJ2-5; the D call may be TRBD1 or TRBD2 (5 bases each). The CDR3 totals 15 residues. V lost 5 bases, J lost 4 bases, and 17 bases lay in between. Germline V gene sequence: CDR1 SGHTA, CDR2 FQGTGA. The CDR3 spells CASSERPGRVETQYF. CDR3 sequence (DNA): TGTGCCAGCAGCGAAAGGCCGGGACGGGTAGAGACCCAGTACTTC.

The CDR3 DNA reads TGTGCCAGTAGTCCCGGACAGGGGGGTCTCGTATCACCCCTCCACTTT. Encoded protein: CASSPGQGGLVSPLHF. The chain couples TRBV19 to TRBJ1-6, with TRBD1 matching over 10 bases. The CDR3 contains 16 residues. Germline V gene sequence: CDR1 LNHDA, CDR2 SQIVND (reference sequence). After removal of 5 bases from V and 10 bases from J, the junction contained 11 bases not matched to a gene.

V usage is TRBV2 and J usage is TRBJ2-3; TRBD2 matches 8 bases. The CDR3 sequence is 16 residues long. V lost 3 bases, J lost 2 bases, and 7 bases stayed unmatched. From germline, CDR1 is SNHLY and CDR2 FYNNEI. The CDR3 coding sequence is TGTGCCAGCAGTGAGTCAAGCGGGAGCCCCACAGATACGCAGTATTTT. Translating it yields CASSESSGSPTDTQYF.

This rearrangement joins TRBV5-4 to TRBJ1-1; 11 bases line up with TRBD1. The CDR3 totals 17 residues. In germline, CDR1 is SGHNT, CDR2 YYREEE (reference sequence). Trimming removed 0 bases from V and 4 bases from J; junction bases left unmatched: 8. In DNA, the CDR3 is TGTGCCAGCAGCTTGGAGGGACAGGGGGGTGTCGGCACTGAAGCTTTCTTT. Translation: CASSLEGQGGVGTEAFF. Combining the CDR3 with reference TRBV5-4 and TRBJ1-1 gives the whole variable domain ETGVTQSPTHLIKTRGQQVTLRCSSQSGHNTVSWYQQALGQGPQFIFQYYREEENGRGNFPPRFSGLQFPNYSSELNVNALELDDSALYLCASSLEGQGGVGTEAFFGQGTRLTVV.

The chain links TRBV6-5 to TRBJ2-7; D is perhaps TRBD2 (6 bases). Deletions cut 2 bases from V and 7 bases from J, with 15 bases between. Germline V lookup: CDR1 MNHEY, CDR2 SVGAGI. The CDR3 contains 14 residues. Written as DNA, the CDR3 is TGTGCCAGCAGTTACGGAGGGAGCAGGAGTGAGCAGTACTTC. This sequence encodes CASSYGGSRSEQYF.

V usage is TRBV6-6 and J usage is TRBJ1-1; D uncertain. The CDR3 loop spans 15 amino acids. V dropped 6 bases and J dropped 1 base, with 15 bases sitting between them. Germline V gene data show CDR1 as MNHNY and CDR2 as SVGAGI (reference sequence). The CDR3 loop reads CASRTMGIRNTEAFF. CDR3 sequence (DNA): TGTGCCAGCAGGACCATGGGTATCAGGAACACTGAAGCTTTCTTT.

The chain uses TRBV6-6 and TRBJ2-7; D perhaps matches TRBD2 (5 bases). V was clipped by 0 bases and J by 2 bases, with 5 bases between them. The CDR3 extends over 13 amino acids. From germline, CDR1 is MNHNY and CDR2 SVGAGI (reference sequence). The CDR3 DNA sequence: TGTGCCAGCAGTTACTCGACTACCTACGAGCAGTACTTC. It codes for CASSYSTTYEQYF.

V is TRBV27 and J is TRBJ1-1; D possibly corresponds to TRBD1 (5 bases). V gave up 3 bases and J gave up 5 bases, with 13 bases separating them. This CDR3 spans 14 amino acids. In germline, CDR1 is MNHEY, CDR2 SMNVEV (reference sequence). The DNA for the CDR3 is TGTGCCAGCAGTTTGGCGGCCGGGGGGACTGAAGCTTTCTTT. This gives the protein CASSLAAGGTEAFF.

V gene TRBV4-2 combines with J gene TRBJ2-5, with D uncertain. Trimming cost V 0 bases and J 2 bases, with 4 bases left between them. The germline gives CDR1 LGHNA, CDR2 YNFKEQ. CDR3 length: 13 residues. Written as DNA, the CDR3 is TGTGCCAGCAGCCAAGATTTACAAGAGACCCAGTACTTC. This translates into CASSQDLQETQYF.

The V and J genes are TRBV28 and TRBJ2-3, with 7 positions matching TRBD2. Looked up from germline, CDR1 is MDHEN and CDR2 is SYDVKM. The CDR3 covers 13 residues. Unmatched junction bases numbered 3, after V lost 5 bases and J lost 4 bases. CDR3 coding DNA: TGTGCCAGCAGTCGGGGAGGGGCAGATACGCAGTATTTT. This codes for CASSRGGADTQYF.

The chain combines TRBV29-1 with TRBJ1-2; D remains ambiguous. There are 13 residues in the CDR3. The germline V and J ends were trimmed by 3 bases and 4 bases, with 12 bases remaining between them. The germline V gene has CDR1 SQVTM and CDR2 ANQGSEA. The CDR3 DNA follows: TGCAGCGTTGATCCGGGCTTCTCCTATGGCTACACCTTC. Its translation: CSVDPGFSYGYTF.

This chain links TRBV19 with TRBJ2-7; 8 bases align to TRBD1. The junction had 16 bases not matched to a gene; V was cut back by 0 bases and J by 9 bases. In germline, CDR1 is LNHDA, CDR2 SQIVND (reference sequence). The CDR3 runs to 17 residues. The CDR3 sequence: CASSIDLWDRRRLGQYF. In nucleotides, the CDR3 is TGTGCCAGTAGTATAGATTTATGGGACAGGAGAAGGTTAGGGCAGTACTTC.

The V call is TRBV6-5, the J call TRBJ1-2, with D unclear. V was trimmed by 11 bases and J by 7 bases, leaving 14 bases between them. This CDR3 has 11 residues. Germline CDR1 is MNHEY and CDR2 is SVGAGI. The CDR3 nucleotides read TGTGCCTGCCACGGAAGAGGTGGCTACACCTTC. Encoded protein: CACHGRGGYTF.

The CDR3 region has the DNA TGTGCCAGCAGCTTATGGCGGGACAGGGGTGCTGAAGCTTTCTTT. Translating gives CASSLWRDRGAEAFF. V and J are TRBV11-3 and TRBJ1-1; 10 bases line up with TRBD1. This CDR3 is 15 amino acids long. The V segment lost 2 bases and the J segment 6 bases; nucleotides outside the gene matches: 6. Germline CDR1 reads SGHNT; CDR2 reads YENEEA. The entire variable domain, with the rest obtained from reference TRBV11-3 and TRBJ1-1, is as follows: EAGVVQSPRYKIIEKKQPVAFWCNPISGHNTLYWYLQNLGQGPELLIRYENEEAVDDSQLPKDRFSAERLKGVDSTLKIQPAELGDSAVYLCASSLWRDRGAEAFFGQGTRLTVV.